This TCR beta chain emerged from a study of blood T cell repertoires in COVID-19. The wider study: Sources were T cells, B-cell-depleted T cells, or PBMCs; the material itself was cDNA or gDNA.

As handled by the study authors: How many nucleated cells were present was estimated from reference gene primer amplification. TCRdb's table, derived via immunoSEQ multiplex PCR, lists solely in-frame clones and lacks some. V, J and clone size derive from that table, while D and trimming were established from the DNA sequence. The sample has about 130,000 clones; about four fifths are singletons. The CDR3 extends over 15 amino acids. CDR1 and CDR2 from the germline V gene are SGHKS and YYEKEE (reference sequence). Trimming took off 0 bases at V and 9 bases at J, with 18 bases between the two ends. V gene TRBV5-5 combines with J gene TRBJ1-2; no clear D. The source is a human donor in a cohort sampled during active COVID-19. Sample: peripheral blood. CDR3 sequence (DNA): TGTGCCAGCAGCTTGGTGGCGGGGTCGTTATTACGCTACACCTTC. Translating it yields CASSLVAGSLLRYTF.